The rows below give T cell receptor beta chains drawn from one sample of a study of cytomegalovirus exposure and HLA in healthy donors. The repertoire was sequenced with immunoSEQ multiplex PCR; TCRdb's copy has only in-frame clones and lacks some. The data hold roughly 33,000 clones, with 80% observed a single time. The sequenced material came from PBMCs. These receptors all stem from a male donor in good health and CMV-seronegative. Both conserved end residues are part of each CDR3. Each record gives: clone size, J gene, V gene, D gene, CDR3 length, CDR3 DNA, CDR3 protein. D genes are given only for firm matches. Clone size is shown for a subset of rows, as once, few, many or a class of expanded clone.

- TRBJ1-6 TRBV7-8 - 16 TGTGCCAGCAGCTACCGGGGTCCCCCCTATAATTCACCCCTCCACTTT CASSYRGPPYNSPLHF
- TRBJ1-5 TRBV7-2 TRBD1 15 TGTGCCAGCAGTTTAACAGGGGCCACCAATCAGCCCCAGCATTTT CASSLTGATNQPQHF
- TRBJ2-7 TRBV29-1 TRBD2 14 TGCAGCGTTCTTGGACTAGCGGATACCTACGAGCAGTACTTC CSVLGLADTYEQYF
- TRBJ2-3 TRBV7-9 - 16 TGTGCCAGCAGCTTGGGTACAGGGATCATCACAGATACGCAGTATTTT CASSLGTGIITDTQYF
few TRBJ2-7 TRBV25-1 TRBD1 16 TGTGCCAGCAGTGAAGCCGGGACAGGGCTCTCCTACGAGCAGTACTTC CASSEAGTGLSYEQYF
- TRBJ1-2 TRBV15 - 17 TGTGCCACCAGCGCTGAGGGCGAGACAAAGCGGGCTTATGGCTACACCTTC CATSAEGETKRAYGYTF
- TRBJ1-1 TRBV18 - 15 TGTGCCAGCTCACCACCGGGCCTGGCAGGCACTGAAGCTTTCTTT CASSPPGLAGTEAFF
- TRBJ2-7 TRBV6-1 TRBD2 16 TGTGCCAGCAGTGAATATGTTGCGGGAGGCTCCTACGAGCAGTACTTC CASSEYVAGGSYEQYF
- TRBJ1-1 TRBV6-1 TRBD1 14 TGTGCCAGCATGTACCGGACAGGGGACACTGAAGCTTTCTTT CASMYRTGDTEAFF
- TRBJ1-1 TRBV9 - 17 TGTGCCAGCAGCACCTGGGGGGACCCTCTCTCGAACACTGAAGCTTTCTTT CASSTWGDPLSNTEAFF
once TRBJ2-7 TRBV13 - 14 TGTGCCAGCAGCTTGTCCGGGGTCGACTACGAGCAGTACTTC CASSLSGVDYEQYF
- TRBJ2-1 TRBV2 - 16 TGTGCCAGCAGTGAGCCACTCGGAGGGTCCTACAATGAGCAGTTCTTC CASSEPLGGSYNEQFF
- TRBJ1-2 TRBV9 TRBD1 14 TGTGCCAGCAGCAACGGACAGGGGCTATATGGCTACACCTTC CASSNGQGLYGYTF
- TRBJ1-2 TRBV29-1 - 12 TGCAGCGTTGCTACAGGAAACTATGGCTACACCTTC CSVATGNYGYTF
- TRBJ2-1 TRBV30 TRBD1 16 TGTGCCTGGAGTGGGTCGACAGGGGTGGGGTACAATGAGCAGTTCTTC CAWSGSTGVGYNEQFF
few TRBJ2-1 TRBV27 TRBD2 17 TGTGCCAGCAGTCCCTCTTCCGGGACTAGAGTGATGCATGAGCAGTTCTTC CASSPSSGTRVMHEQFF
- TRBJ2-2 TRBV7-3 TRBD2 15 TGTGCCAGCAGACCGAGCGGGGGTAACACCGGGGAGCTGTTTTTT CASRPSGGNTGELFF
- TRBJ2-6 TRBV7-9 - 19 TGTGCCAGCAGCCCGCCGACAGAACCGTTCTACTCTGGGGCCAACGTCCTGACTTTC CASSPPTEPFYSGANVLTF
- TRBJ2-5 TRBV19 - 16 TGTGCCAGTAGTATCGATGGGGGGGGCATGTTGGAGACCCAGTACTTC CASSIDGGGMLETQYF
- TRBJ1-5 TRBV5-1 TRBD1 14 TGCGCCAGCAGCTTGGGGACAGGAGCTCAGCCCCAGCATTTT CASSLGTGAQPQHF
- TRBJ1-2 TRBV28 - 12 TGTGCCAGCAGTCCGCCTCCGGGGGGCTACACCTTC CASSPPPGGYTF